Listed here are 17 T cell receptor beta chains from one sample, sequenced in a study of cytomegalovirus exposure and HLA in healthy donors. PCR used 60 Vbeta primers and 13 Jbeta primers. Profiled with immunoSEQ multiplex PCR; TCRdb holds only in-frame clones, not every one. Seen here are 130,000 or so clones, over 60% observed once, and the top ten hold over 0.8%. The sample taken for sequencing was PBMCs. The receptors shown here come from a woman aged 55-75 years in good health and CMV-seronegative.

The chain carries TRBV7-9 and TRBJ2-7; 11 bases align to TRBD2. CDR3 length equals 16 residues. Unmatched junction bases numbered 6, after V lost 5 bases and J lost 0 bases. Germline lookup yields CDR1 SEHNR and CDR2 FQNEAQ (reference sequence). Here the CDR3 DNA reads TGTGCCAGCAGCCCCCCGGGACTAGCGGCCTCCTACGAGCAGTACTTC. This encodes CASSPPGLAASYEQYF.

The chain combines TRBV5-1 with TRBJ2-1; D is uncertain. The CDR3 consists of 13 residues. Germline V lookup: CDR1 SGHRS, CDR2 YFSETQ. V lost 6 bases and J 8 bases, leaving 15 bases between the germline ends. In DNA, the CDR3 is TGCGCCAGCAACCCGTCGCTAGGCGATGAGCAGTTCTTC. Encoded protein: CASNPSLGDEQFF.

Only a few counts were recorded for this clone. The chain links TRBV13 to TRBJ2-5; TRBD1 might be the D (6 bases). V was pared by 5 bases and J by 4 bases, with 17 bases between. Germline V CDR1 and CDR2: PRHDT, FYEKMQ (reference sequence). The CDR3 covers 15 residues. In nucleotides, the CDR3 is TGTGCCAGCAGCCAAAACCCCCAGGGGCTAGAGACCCAGTACTTC. This translates into CASSQNPQGLETQYF.

The chain has TRBV19 and TRBJ2-1; possibly TRBD2 for D (5 bases). Trimming took off 3 bases at V and 9 bases at J, with 6 bases between the two ends. Germline V gene lookup returns CDR1 LNHDA and CDR2 SQIVND (reference sequence). The CDR3 spans 11 residues. CDR3 region: CASSIGGEQFF. The CDR3, as DNA: TGTGCCAGTAGTATTGGAGGTGAGCAGTTCTTC.

The V and J genes are TRBV4-2 and TRBJ1-5; D is ambiguous. V was cut by 0 bases and J by 1 base, with 10 bases left in between. This CDR3 comprises 16 residues. Per germline, CDR1 LGHNA and CDR2 YNFKEQ. CDR3 in amino acids: CASSQEPGMSNQPQHF. The DNA for the CDR3 is TGTGCCAGCAGCCAAGAACCCGGTATGAGCAATCAGCCCCAGCATTTT.

This chain uses TRBV5-4 with TRBJ1-2, with 7 nucleotides matching TRBD1. V lost 4 bases, J lost 7 bases, and 10 bases stayed unmatched. Germline V gives CDR1 SGHNT, CDR2 YYREEE (reference sequence). CDR3 length equals 14 residues. The CDR3: CASSGPDRVSGYTF. The CDR3 DNA is TGTGCCAGCAGCGGACCCGACAGGGTGAGTGGCTACACCTTC.

In its sample, this clone was seen a few times. This chain links TRBV6-1 with TRBJ2-1; D uncertain. The CDR3 is 16 amino acids. Trimming left V 0 bases short and J 7 bases short, with 16 bases between. Germline V gene sequence: CDR1 MNHNS, CDR2 SASEGT. In nucleotides, the CDR3 is TGTGCCAGCAGTGAAGCGTTTCAATTACGCGGTAATGAGCAGTTCTTC. Translated, it gives CASSEAFQLRGNEQFF.

This sequence joins TRBV6-4 and TRBJ2-1, with D possibly TRBD2 on 7 matching bases. CDR1 and CDR2 (germline): MRHNA, SNTAGT. This CDR3 has 14 residues. With 3 bases removed from V and 6 bases from J, the gap between germline ends came to 12 bases. As DNA, the CDR3 is TGTGCCAGCAGTGAAAGGGAGGGGGTCAATGAGCAGTTCTTC. This codes for CASSEREGVNEQFF.

This clone appeared a few times. The V gene is TRBV10-3, the J gene TRBJ2-3; 12 nucleotides agree with TRBD2. The germline V gene encodes CDR1 ENHRY and CDR2 SYGVKD. Trimming at V came to 3 bases and at J to 4 bases, leaving 8 bases not matched to a gene. The CDR3 totals 17 residues. As DNA, the CDR3 is TGTGCCATCAGTGAACCCATTCGACTAGCGGGAGCAGATACGCAGTATTTT. It codes for CAISEPIRLAGADTQYF.

This clone was recorded a few times. This rearrangement joins TRBV11-2 to TRBJ2-5; 9 bases agree with TRBD1. The CDR3 is made up of 16 amino acids. The germline CDR1 and CDR2 sequences are SGHAT and FQNNGV. The junction had 8 bases not matched to a gene; V was cut back by 4 bases and J by 2 bases. CDR3 sequence reads: CASSSFTGGEQETQYF. CDR3 nucleotide sequence: TGTGCCAGCAGCTCATTCACAGGGGGCGAACAAGAGACCCAGTACTTC.

This clone has only a few counts. This chain joins TRBV5-8 and TRBJ2-3; 7 bases align to TRBD1. The CDR3 is 12 residues long. V gave up 1 base and J gave up 9 bases; unmatched junction bases: 2. CDR1 is SGHTS and CDR2 is YDEGEE in the germline V gene. CDR3 loop: CASSLLGQTQYF. CDR3 nucleotides: TGTGCCAGCAGCTTGCTGGGACAGACGCAGTATTTT.

V is TRBV27 and J is TRBJ2-2, with 7 bases identical to TRBD1. The V gene end was trimmed by 2 bases and the J gene end by 6 bases; junction bases not matched to a gene: 12. CDR1 MNHEY and CDR2 SMNVEV come from the germline V gene (reference sequence). There are 17 residues in the CDR3. The CDR3 coding sequence is TGTGCCAGCAGTTTAATTGGTCAGGGACAGCGGTCCGGGGAGCTGTTTTTT. Amino acids: CASSLIGQGQRSGELFF.

This CDR3 is CAISEGDRVQGIGYTF. Written as DNA, the CDR3 is TGTGCCATCAGCGAAGGGGACAGGGTGCAGGGTATTGGCTACACCTTC. V gene TRBV10-3 combines with J gene TRBJ1-2, with 9 bases fitting TRBD1. V was pared by 6 bases and J by 7 bases, with 15 bases of the junction left unmatched. The germline gives CDR1 ENHRY, CDR2 SYGVKD. The length of the CDR3 is 16 residues.

The chain carries TRBV5-1 and TRBJ1-2, with D hard to call. V lost 4 bases to trimming and J lost 4 bases, with 14 bases between them. The CDR3 spans 14 residues. Per the germline V gene, CDR1 is SGHRS and CDR2 is YFSETQ. The CDR3 nucleotides are TGCGCCAGCAGCGTGGCCCCTAGTTTCTATGGCTACACCTTC. Amino acids: CASSVAPSFYGYTF.

This chain joins TRBV7-2 and TRBJ2-7, with TRBD2 identical over 8 bases. The CDR3 has 15 amino acids. V lost 1 base and J lost 12; bases outside the gene matches: 14. Germline-derived CDR1 and CDR2 are SGHTA and FQGNSA. In nucleotides, the CDR3 is TGTGCCAGCAGCTTAGGCCTAGCGGGTACAGTCGTTGGGTACTTC. Its translation is CASSLGLAGTVVGYF.

The chain is built from TRBV10-3 and TRBJ2-3; D not resolved. The CDR3 is made up of 14 amino acids. Deletions cut 7 bases from V and 1 base from J, with 12 bases between. Germline CDR1 ENHRY, CDR2 SYGVKD. The CDR3 is CAITTPPGTDTQYF. The CDR3 DNA is TGTGCCATCACCACCCCCCCGGGCACAGATACGCAGTATTTT.

The sample holds a few counts of this clone. V gene TRBV6-5 combines with J gene TRBJ2-7, with a tentative D call TRBD2 (7 bases). The V gene lost 0 bases and the J gene lost 5 bases, with 14 bases spanning the gap. Per germline, CDR1 MNHEY and CDR2 SVGAGI. The CDR3 is 15 residues long. The CDR3 region has the DNA TGTGCCAGCAGTTACTCCGGGGGGCCGGGGGACGAGCAGTACTTC. Translating it yields CASSYSGGPGDEQYF.